This passage covers 10 T cell receptor beta chains from one sample sequenced in a study of T cell repertoires in cytomegalovirus infection. TCRdb re-called the reads through MiXCR, storing one row per CDR3 protein. The sample contains about 120,000 distinct CDR3 sequences, under 35% of which appear only once. No antigens are known for them. The sample in question was CD8+ T cells from cultured PBMCs, obtained from culture after CMV antigen stimulation. These TCRs come from a human donor in good health (CMV status not recorded). Some clones in this sample may be carry-over from other donors' samples.

This chain joins TRBV6-2 or TRBV6-3 and TRBJ1-1, with D hard to call. This CDR3 is built from 13 residues. CDR1 and CDR2 from the germline V gene are MNHEY and SVGEGT. The V gene lost 2 bases and the J gene lost 5 bases, with 9 bases spanning the gap. Here the CDR3 DNA reads TGTGCCAGCAGTTACACTTATAGTACTGAAGCTTTCTTT. This encodes CASSYTYSTEAFF.

This clonotype was counted between two and nine times. The rearrangement joins TRBV6-1 to TRBJ2-3; 9 bases map to TRBD2. This CDR3 spans 17 amino acids. V lost 2 bases and J lost 4; bases outside the gene matches: 10. Germline values: CDR1 MNHNS, CDR2 SASEGT. The CDR3 DNA reads TGTGCCAGCAGTGAACGGGGCGCGGGGGGGACAGCAGATACGCAGTATTTT. Translated: CASSERGAGGTADTQYF.

This clonotype appeared a few times. The CDR3 DNA sequence: TGCGCCAGCAACCCCGGTGGAGGGGGTATTCAGTACTTC. Translated, it gives CASNPGGGGIQYF. V is TRBV5-1 and J is TRBJ2-4; the D gene could be TRBD1 or TRBD2 (6 bases each). Germline lookup yields CDR1 SGHRS and CDR2 YFSETQ. The CDR3 sequence is 13 residues long. With 6 bases removed from V and 10 bases from J, the gap between germline ends came to 17 bases.

Ten or more counts support this clonotype. This chain joins TRBV5-6 and TRBJ2-3, with D maybe TRBD1 (5 bases). CDR3 size: 16 residues. V shed 5 bases and J shed 2 bases, with 18 bases lying between them. Germline values: CDR1 SGHDT, CDR2 YYEEEE. The DNA for the CDR3 is TGTGCCAGCAGTTCTGGGGCCCAGGGCTCCACAGATACGCAGTATTTT. This translates into CASSSGAQGSTDTQYF.

This clonotype was seen more than once but under ten times. The chain couples TRBV7-2 to TRBJ1-2, with D perhaps matching TRBD1 (6 bases). The CDR3 consists of 13 residues. V lost 2 bases to trimming and J lost 7 bases, with 11 bases between them. Germline CDR1 reads SGHTA; CDR2 reads FQGNSA. CDR3 residues: CASSLWSGVGYTF. The CDR3 DNA is TGTGCCAGCAGCTTATGGTCAGGGGTTGGCTACACCTTC.

This clonotype was seen repeatedly, ten times or more. The rearrangement links TRBV12-3 or TRBV12-4 to TRBJ1-1, with unresolved D. Trimming removed 5 bases from V and 0 bases from J, with 4 bases in between. The CDR3 loop spans 12 amino acids. CDR3 in DNA: TGTGCCAGCAGTAAGGTGAACACTGAAGCTTTCTTT. This encodes CASSKVNTEAFF.

The chain employs TRBV5-6 and TRBJ1-5; tentative D call: TRBD1 (5 bases). The germline gives CDR1 SGHDT, CDR2 YYEEEE. The length of the CDR3 is 15 residues. The V end was cut by 0 bases, the J end by 3 bases, with 10 bases between. This CDR3 reads CASSLAGGINQPQHF. CDR3 bases: TGTGCCAGCAGCTTGGCGGGGGGGATCAATCAGCCCCAGCATTTT.

This clonotype appeared a few times. V gene TRBV5-6 combines with J gene TRBJ2-7; 9 bases fit TRBD1. In germline, CDR1 is SGHDT, CDR2 YYEEEE. Losses at the gene ends were 3 bases for V and 4 bases for J; bases not matched to a gene: 8. This CDR3 has 15 amino acids. The CDR3 loop reads CASSSPGQGRYEQYF. As DNA, the CDR3 is TGTGCCAGCAGCTCGCCGGGACAGGGAAGATACGAGCAGTACTTC.

The J gene is TRBJ1-2, the V gene TRBV20-1; 11 bases fit TRBD1. V shed 5 bases and J 7 bases; nucleotides not matched to a gene: 9. CDR3 size: 14 residues. The germline V gene has CDR1 DFQATT and CDR2 SNEGSKA (reference sequence). Here the CDR3 reads CSALSTDRGPGYTF. In DNA form, the CDR3 reads TGCAGTGCTCTATCCACGGACAGGGGGCCTGGCTACACCTTC.

This clonotype was picked up many times. The chain carries TRBV7-2 and TRBJ2-5; possibly TRBD2 for D (6 bases). V lost 1 base and J 10 bases, leaving 19 bases between the germline ends. The CDR3 length is 15 residues. Germline values: CDR1 SGHTA, CDR2 FQGNSA. CDR3 sequence reads: CASSLGSGTPGDQYF. The CDR3 DNA is TGTGCCAGCAGCTTAGGATCCGGGACCCCGGGGGACCAGTACTTC.